This is a list of T cell receptor beta chains from one sample in a study of blood T cells in healthy people across ages. One entry per CDR3 protein, called by TCRdb with MiXCR from the 5' RACE reads. Here the sample spans 1.5 million to 2 million distinct CDR3 sequences, around half being singletons. The material sequenced was blood. These receptors all stem from a middle-aged woman in good health. The CDR3 runs from the conserved cysteine through the conserved F or W. The D gene is left open where the match is weak. Clone size is not always given. Where it is, it says once, few, many or a class for expanded clones.

v_gene,j_gene,abundance,d_gene,CDR3aa,CDR3nt
TRBV6-1,TRBJ2-3,-,-,CASNEPERLMDTQYF,TGTGCCAGCAATGAGCCTGAGCGGCTGATGGATACGCAGTATTTT
TRBV6-5,TRBJ1-1,-,-,CASSYHRETEAFF,TGTGCCAGCAGTTACCACAGGGAAACTGAAGCTTTCTTT
TRBV6-5,TRBJ2-5,-,-,CASSYEGVQETQYF,TGTGCCAGCAGTTACGAGGGGGTTCAAGAGACCCAGTACTTC
TRBV2,TRBJ2-3,-,-,CASSEGVPADTQYF,TGTGCCAGCAGTGAGGGGGTCCCCGCAGATACGCAGTATTTT
TRBV4-3,TRBJ2-1,-,TRBD2,CASSPGLADYSEQFF,TGCGCCAGCAGCCCAGGACTAGCGGACTACAGTGAGCAGTTCTTC
TRBV20-1,TRBJ2-3,once,TRBD2,CSAGVSGGSDTQYF,TGCAGTGCTGGGGTTAGCGGGGGGTCAGATACGCAGTATTTT
TRBV6-1,TRBJ2-3,once,TRBD2,CASKTGLRGRMDTQYF,TGTGCCAGCAAGACCGGGCTCCGCGGGAGGATGGATACGCAGTATTTT
TRBV7-9,TRBJ2-3,-,-,CASSPDVGPTDTQYF,TGTGCCAGCAGCCCGGACGTCGGACCCACAGATACGCAGTATTTT
TRBV7-2,TRBJ2-3,few,TRBD2,CASSPSGGPWSTDTQYF,TGTGCCAGCAGCCCTTCGGGGGGGCCATGGTCCACAGATACGCAGTATTTT
TRBV7-2,TRBJ2-7,-,-,CASSSGVWRTYEQYF,TGTGCCAGCAGCTCCGGGGTCTGGAGAACCTACGAGCAGTACTTC
TRBV13,TRBJ1-1,-,-,CASSNSDRGRNTEAFF,TGTGCCAGCAGCAACAGCGATAGGGGACGGAACACTGAAGCTTTCTTT
TRBV7-2,TRBJ1-2,once,TRBD1,CASSLPTGRGYTF,TGTGCCAGCAGCTTACCGACAGGGAGGGGCTACACCTTC
TRBV18,TRBJ2-1,-,-,CASSPEGIDEQFF,TGTGCCAGCTCACCGGAAGGCATAGATGAGCAGTTCTTC
TRBV5-1,TRBJ1-2,-,-,CASSRDGKNYGYTF,TGCGCCAGCAGCCGGGACGGAAAAAACTATGGCTACACCTTC
TRBV6-4,TRBJ1-1,few,-,CASSLTDGDTEAFF,TGTGCCAGCAGCCTCACGGACGGGGACACTGAAGCTTTCTTT
TRBV4-1,TRBJ1-4,few,-,CASSQLRGGSVGKLFF,TGCGCCAGCAGCCAACTGAGGGGCGGAAGCGTAGGAAAACTGTTTTTT
TRBV29-1,TRBJ1-2,-,TRBD1,CSVYFPAGGNYGYTF,TGCAGCGTTTATTTCCCAGCAGGGGGCAACTATGGCTACACCTTC
TRBV10-3,TRBJ1-2,-,-,CATRQDSTDGYTF,TGTGCCACCCGACAGGATTCCACTGATGGCTACACCTTC
TRBV29-1,TRBJ2-4,-,-,CSVAPTASKNIQYF,TGCAGCGTTGCCCCCACAGCAAGTAAAAACATTCAGTACTTC
TRBV12-3/TRBV12-4,TRBJ2-5,-,TRBD2,CASSWRLAGIQETQYF,TGTGCCAGCAGTTGGAGACTAGCGGGGATCCAAGAGACCCAGTACTTC
TRBV7-2,TRBJ1-6,-,TRBD1,CASSLSSGQGSPLHF,TGTGCCAGCAGCTTAAGTTCGGGACAGGGTAGCCCCCTCCACTTT
TRBV20-1,TRBJ2-7,once,TRBD1,CSVEKDRGSEQYF,TGCAGTGTCGAAAAGGACAGGGGCAGCGAGCAGTACTTC
TRBV4-2,TRBJ2-3,-,TRBD1,CASSQEDRGATDTQYF,TGTGCCAGCAGCCAAGAGGACAGGGGGGCCACAGATACGCAGTATTTT
TRBV3-1,TRBJ2-7,few,TRBD2,CASSQGHRTSGVSEQYF,TGTGCCAGCAGCCAAGGACACCGTACTAGCGGGGTGAGCGAGCAGTACTTC
TRBV12-3/TRBV12-4,TRBJ1-2,-,-,CASSLKVGYTF,TGTGCCAGCAGTTTAAAGGTTGGCTACACCTTC
TRBV29-1,TRBJ2-7,-,-,CSVEESGKGNEQYF,TGCAGCGTTGAAGAATCAGGGAAGGGCAATGAGCAGTACTTC
TRBV9,TRBJ2-5,few,TRBD1,CASSVGTGSAVETQYF,TGTGCCAGCAGCGTAGGGACAGGTTCCGCGGTTGAGACCCAGTACTTC
TRBV28,TRBJ1-5,few,-,CASRESYSNQPQHF,TGTGCCAGCAGGGAGAGCTATAGCAATCAGCCCCAGCATTTT
TRBV21-1,TRBJ2-7,few,-,CASSKLRGGYNEQYF,TGTGCCAGCAGCAAATTGAGGGGGGGCTACAATGAGCAGTACTTC
TRBV25-1,TRBJ1-2,-,TRBD1,CASSATGGGRYGYTF,TGTGCCAGCAGTGCGACAGGGGGTGGAAGGTATGGCTACACCTTC
TRBV27,TRBJ2-6,-,-,CASNPPSLTGGWGANVLTF,TGTGCCAGCAATCCACCATCCCTGACGGGCGGATGGGGGGCCAACGTCCTGACTTTC
TRBV5-1,TRBJ2-5,few,-,CASSRERGLETQYF,TGCGCCAGCTCCCGAGAGAGAGGGTTGGAGACCCAGTACTTC
TRBV24-1,TRBJ2-1,-,TRBD1,CATSAPPGTAFYNEQFF,TGTGCCACCAGTGCCCCCCCCGGGACAGCGTTCTACAATGAGCAGTTCTTC
TRBV5-6,TRBJ2-3,once,TRBD2,CASSLIGGERDTDTQYF,TGTGCCAGCAGCTTGATCGGTGGCGAGCGGGACACAGATACGCAGTATTTT
TRBV6-1,TRBJ2-1,-,-,CASSVPTQRGEQFF,TGTGCCAGCAGTGTTCCTACGCAACGGGGTGAGCAGTTCTTC
TRBV6-6,TRBJ2-5,-,-,CASTNLAQQETQYF,TGTGCCAGCACCAATCTAGCGCAGCAAGAGACCCAGTACTTC
TRBV20-1,TRBJ1-6,-,TRBD1,CSFFRTGRNSPLHF,TGCAGCTTTTTTCGGACAGGGCGGAATTCACCCCTCCACTTT